This T cell receptor (beta chain) appears in the sequencing data of a study of preoperative IRX-2 immunotherapy in early breast cancer. Using immunoSEQ multiplex PCR, the repertoire was profiled, and TCRdb retains in-frame clones only, with some absent. The profile shows 25,000 to 30,000 clones, 82% of them singletons. V lost 0 bases and J 2 bases, leaving 6 bases between the germline ends. The CDR3 has 13 amino acids. Per germline, CDR1 GTSNPN and CDR2 SVGIG (reference sequence). Treatment meaning: preoperative locoregional IRX-2 cytokine immunotherapy. Patients received preoperative, locoregional IRX-2 cytokine immunotherapy in a phase Ib study.

V is TRBV30 and J is TRBJ2-3; no definite D call. Sample acquisition took place from a patient treated with IRX-2 immunotherapy. The receptor's source is a human donor with breast cancer. CDR3 protein: CAWSVAVTDTQYF. DNA of the CDR3: TGTGCCTGGAGTGTTGCCGTCACAGATACGCAGTATTTT.